These 17 T cell receptor beta chains share one sample of origin, sequenced in a study of prognosis after radiotherapy for stage I lung cancer. Multiplex PCR, run in two rounds, amplified TCR beta CDR3 from genomic DNA. Round one of PCR was performed, and it used primers specific to each TRBV and TRBJ gene. TCRdb re-analysed the multiplex PCR reads in MiXCR, keeping a single row per CDR3 protein. The sample carries 13,000 to 15,000 distinct CDR3 sequences, 25% to 30% recorded once. The source material was PBMCs, sampled before or after stereotactic body radiation therapy (not recorded which). These receptors came from a donor of 50 years or more with non-small cell lung cancer.

The V gene is TRBV7-3, the J gene TRBJ2-1; D might be TRBD2 (6 bases). The germline V gene has CDR1 SGHTA and CDR2 FQGTGA. Trimming removed 4 bases at V and 0 bases at J, with 13 bases between. The CDR3 loop spans 16 amino acids. CDR3 residues: CASSSSGLASYNEQFF. The CDR3 DNA follows: TGTGCCAGCAGCTCCAGCGGGCTTGCCTCCTACAATGAGCAGTTCTTC.

By share of the sample, this clonotype is medium-sized. The gene calls are TRBV7-8 and TRBJ2-1, with D possibly matching TRBD1 (6 bases). The germline V and J ends were trimmed by 3 bases and 7 bases, with 16 bases remaining between them. This CDR3 region has 15 residues. Germline assignment: CDR1 SGHVS and CDR2 FQNEAQ. CDR3 sequence reads: CASSFGQGYRNEQFF. The CDR3 DNA sequence: TGTGCCAGCAGCTTCGGGCAGGGGTATAGAAATGAGCAGTTCTTC. The whole variable domain, remainder taken from reference TRBV7-8 and TRBJ2-1, is GAGVSQSPRYKVAKRGQDVALRCDPISGHVSLFWYQQALGQGPEFLTYFQNEAQLDKSGLPSDRFFAERPEGSVSTLKIQRTQQEDSAVYLCASSFGQGYRNEQFFGPGTRLTVL.

CDR3 sequence: CASSQSGLGGEHLNQPQHF. The DNA of the CDR3 is TGTGCCAGCAGTCAATCAGGTTTGGGTGGGGAACACTTGAATCAGCCCCAGCATTTT. The chain carries TRBV25-1 and TRBJ1-5, with D unresolved. This CDR3 has 19 residues. V was pared by 5 bases and J by 4 bases, with 27 bases between. Germline assignment: CDR1 MGHDK and CDR2 SYGVNS.

This clonotype was found many times. Sequence at one end of the junction differs from germline and may be a read error. The CDR3 region is CASRRDRGLGGHTF. The DNA of the CDR3 is TGTGCCAGCCGCCGGGACAGGGGGCTAGGTGGCCACACCTTC. The J gene is TRBJ1-2, the V gene TRBV13; TRBD1 aligns across 12 bases. Germline CDR1 PRHDT, CDR2 FYEKMQ (reference sequence). This CDR3 region has 14 residues.

By sample fraction, this clonotype is medium-sized. The chain joins TRBV5-1 to TRBJ1-1, with D tentatively TRBD1 (5 bases). Germline V CDR1 and CDR2: SGHRS, YFSETQ. Between the trimmed V and J ends, which lost 4 bases and 1 base, there was a span of 8 bases. The length of the CDR3 is 13 residues. CDR3 sequence reads: CASSDQGNTEAFF. The CDR3 coding sequence is TGCGCCAGCAGCGACCAGGGGAACACTGAAGCTTTCTTT.

This clonotype was counted a single time. The chain links TRBV9 to TRBJ2-1; D remains unclear. This CDR3 has 16 amino acids. The ends were cut back, 0 bases at V and 0 bases at J, with 10 bases in the middle. Germline CDR1 reads SGDLS; CDR2 reads YYNGEE. DNA for the CDR3: TGTGCCAGCAGCGTAGGGTCCAGACGCTCCTACAATGAGCAGTTCTTC. This codes for CASSVGSRRSYNEQFF.

This rearrangement joins TRBV28 to TRBJ1-1, with D uncertain. The CDR3 has 10 amino acids. V lost 9 bases and J lost 10, with 12 bases in between. Germline V CDR1 and CDR2: MDHEN, SYDVKM. CDR3 protein: CASSRLRAFF. The CDR3 region has the DNA TGTGCCAGTTCAAGGCTGCGAGCTTTCTTT.

This clonotype came up many times. The chain links TRBV6-1 to TRBJ1-1; a possible D gene is TRBD1 (6 bases). Germline CDR1 and CDR2: MNHNS and SASEGT. Trimming stripped 7 bases from V and 1 base from J, with 16 bases between. There are 15 residues in the CDR3. CDR3 amino acids: CASTHRVGWNTEAFF. The DNA for the CDR3 is TGTGCCAGCACCCACAGGGTCGGTTGGAACACTGAAGCTTTCTTT.

This clonotype was seen repeatedly, ten times or more. The chain recombines TRBV29-1 with TRBJ2-7; D is uncertain. The germline V and J ends were trimmed by 2 bases and 1 base, with 6 bases remaining between them. The germline V gene has CDR1 SQVTM and CDR2 ANQGSEA. This CDR3 region has 12 residues. The CDR3 DNA reads TGCAGCGTTGAACGGAAATCCTACGAGCAGTACTTC. As protein: CSVERKSYEQYF.

Comment on this clonotype: A far larger clone is only one base removed, so a read error is likely. The chain has TRBV7-9 and TRBJ2-7, with 10 bases identical to TRBD2. With V trimmed by 2 bases and J by 7 bases, 14 bases remained unmatched. This CDR3 is 17 amino acids long. CDR1 SEHNR and CDR2 FQNEAQ come from the germline V gene (reference sequence). The CDR3 loop is CASSLSSGRVGLPEQYF. CDR3 in DNA: TGTGCCAGCAGCTTATCCAGCGGGAGGGTCGGGCTTCCGGAGCAGTACTTC.

J is TRBJ1-5 and V is TRBV10-2; D ambiguous. Germline V gene lookup returns CDR1 WSHSY and CDR2 SAAADI. This CDR3 has 13 residues. V was clipped by 7 bases and J by 0 bases, with 7 bases between them. CDR3: CASIVYSNQPQHF. The CDR3 DNA follows: TGCGCCAGCATTGTCTATAGCAATCAGCCCCAGCATTTT.

Points on this clonotype: One end of the junction is discordant with germline, which a read error may explain. The chain is built from TRBV24-1 and TRBJ2-3; D unresolved. Germline V gene sequence: CDR1 KGHDR, CDR2 SFDVKD. This CDR3 contains 14 residues. The CDR3, as DNA: TGTGCCACCAGTTATGCGGTAGGCACAGATACTCAGTATTTT. Translating it yields CATSYAVGTDTQYF.

This clonotype has at least ten counts. The chain uses TRBV9 and TRBJ2-1, with 7 positions matching TRBD2. The CDR3 is made up of 14 amino acids. Germline trimming cut 6 bases from V and 5 bases from J; bases unmatched to any gene: 8. Germline V gives CDR1 SGDLS, CDR2 YYNGEE. CDR3 in DNA: TGTGCCAGCACCAAGACTAGCTTACACAATGAGCAGTTCTTC. As protein: CASTKTSLHNEQFF.

By sample fraction, this clonotype is medium-sized. The chain has TRBV28 and TRBJ2-7; possible D gene TRBD1, 6 bases. The ends were cut back, 3 bases at V and 7 bases at J, with 13 bases in the middle. CDR1 MDHEN and CDR2 SYDVKM come from the germline V gene. The CDR3 has 13 residues. The CDR3 sequence is CASSLSQRGEQYF. CDR3 sequence (DNA): TGTGCCAGCAGTTTGTCCCAGAGGGGGGAGCAGTACTTC. Variable domain in full (rest from reference TRBV28 and TRBJ2-7): DVKVTQSSRYLVKRTGEKVFLECVQDMDHENMFWYRQDPGLGLRLIYFSYDVKMKEKGDIPEGYSVSREKKERFSLILESASTNQTSMYLCASSLSQRGEQYFGPGTRLTVT.

This clonotype occurred many times. The V call is TRBV20-1, the J call TRBJ2-1; 9 bases map to TRBD2. Unmatched junction bases numbered 17, after V lost 7 bases and J lost 7 bases. From germline, CDR1 is DFQATT and CDR2 SNEGSKA (reference sequence). The CDR3 has 16 amino acids. The CDR3 DNA is TGCAGTGTACTAAGGTTAGCGGGAGTTTCGCGGAATGAGCAGTTCTTC. Amino acids: CSVLRLAGVSRNEQFF.

This clonotype was seen only once. The chain recombines TRBV12-3 or TRBV12-4 with TRBJ1-2; no definite D call. The CDR3 spans 14 residues. The V end was cut by 3 bases, the J end by 10 bases, with 18 bases between. CDR3 coding DNA: TGTGCCAGCAGTTTTAATTTTCGAGATCACGACTACACCTTC. This codes for CASSFNFRDHDYTF.

About this clonotype: One base away lies a much larger clone, so this may be a sequencing read error. The J gene is TRBJ2-7, the V gene TRBV5-4; D uncertain. Germline V lookup: CDR1 SGHNT, CDR2 YYREEE (reference sequence). The CDR3 totals 14 residues. The CDR3 nucleotides read TGTGCCATCAGCCGTCTCGGGCAGACCTACGAGCAGTACTTC. This encodes CAISRLGQTYEQYF.